The clone carrying this TCR beta chain was counted only a few times. These data come from a study of T cells after yellow fever vaccination. In TCRdb, the 5' RACE reads were re-called with MiXCR into one record per CDR3 protein. The table lists under 700,000 distinct CDR3 sequences, around 17% of them singletons. Germline loops: CDR1 LGHNA, CDR2 YSLEER. The CDR3 is made up of 16 amino acids. The V and J ends lost 1 base and 2 bases respectively, with 13 bases between them. The TCR originated in a man between 18 and 35 years old who received the YFV17D yellow fever vaccine. V usage is TRBV4-3 and J usage is TRBJ2-3; possibly TRBD2 for D (5 bases). The specimen was PBMCs, collected more than 4 days after the first yellow fever vaccination. CDR3 in amino acids: CASSQAGMTHTDTQYF. For the CDR3, the DNA is TGCGCCAGCAGCCAAGCGGGAATGACCCACACAGATACGCAGTATTTT.